The clone carrying this TCR beta chain came up many times. This record comes from a study of T cells after yellow fever vaccination. Each CDR3 protein gets one entry after TCRdb re-called the 5' RACE reads with MiXCR. The sample holds 310,000 or so distinct CDR3 sequences, 3.6% seen once. The sample was PBMCs, taken on the day of the yellow fever booster vaccination. The clonotype originates from a man between 18 and 29 years old who received the YFV17D yellow fever vaccine.

For the CDR3, the DNA is TGTGCCAGCAGCGAACAGGGCACCGGGGAGCTGTTTTTT. Translating it yields CASSEQGTGELFF. This chain connects TRBV11-3 to TRBJ2-2; TRBD1 is a possible D gene (6 bases). The germline V and J ends were trimmed by 5 bases and 4 bases, with 8 bases remaining between them. The CDR3 consists of 13 residues. Germline lookup yields CDR1 SGHNT and CDR2 YENEEA.